These 24 T cell receptor beta chains share one sample of origin, sequenced in a study of T cells in tumors and immune-related adverse events. Assay used: immunoSEQ multiplex PCR; TCRdb lists only in-frame clones, some missing. The data show approximately 4,600 clones, 65% seen once. The sample was gut tissue, taken from a patient treated with anti-PD-1 therapy. The origin of the receptors is a female donor with metastatic renal cell carcinoma.

The chain recombines TRBV30 with TRBJ1-2, with D perhaps TRBD1 (6 bases). V shed 4 bases and J shed 4 bases, with 19 bases lying between them. Germline loops: CDR1 GTSNPN, CDR2 SVGIG (reference sequence). The CDR3 sequence is 15 residues long. The chain's CDR3 is CAWTRLRGNSYGYTF. In DNA form, the CDR3 reads TGTGCCTGGACCCGCTTAAGGGGGAATTCCTATGGCTACACCTTC.

CDR3 DNA: TGTGCCAGCAGCTTAGAAGCGGGAGGGCGTGAGCAGTACTTC. The encoded protein is CASSLEAGGREQYF. V and J are TRBV11-2 and TRBJ2-7; 10 nucleotides agree with TRBD2. The V and J ends lost 0 bases and 7 bases, in that order; junction bases with no gene match: 3. CDR1 is SGHAT, CDR2 FQNNGV, per germline. This CDR3 has 14 residues.

The rearrangement uses TRBV7-9 and TRBJ2-1; 8 positions agree with TRBD2. The V gene end was trimmed by 3 bases and the J gene end by 4 bases; junction bases not matched to a gene: 5. Per germline, CDR1 SEHNR and CDR2 FQNEAQ (reference sequence). The CDR3 runs 15 residues. As DNA, the CDR3 is TGTGCCAGCAGCTTTAGCGGGACGACTTACAATGAGCAGTTCTTC. Its protein product is CASSFSGTTYNEQFF.

Points on this clone: A read error may account for a junction end that differs from germline. The chain employs TRBV6-1 and TRBJ1-6; TRBD1 aligns across 9 bases. CDR1 is MNHNS, CDR2 SASEGT, per germline. The CDR3 contains 12 residues. The DNA for the CDR3 is TGTGCCAGCAGTTTATCGGGACAGGGTTTGTTCTTT. This sequence encodes CASSLSGQGLFF.

The chain combines TRBV28 with TRBJ2-3, with 8 bases identical to TRBD1. Trimming at V came to 9 bases and at J to 2 bases, leaving 7 bases not matched to a gene. This CDR3 region has 14 residues. Germline assignment: CDR1 MDHEN and CDR2 SYDVKM. The CDR3 is CASAGGLITDTQYF. The CDR3 DNA reads as TGTGCCAGTGCAGGGGGCCTAATCACAGATACGCAGTATTTT.

The chain joins TRBV2 to TRBJ2-7; 7 bases fit TRBD2. Germline V gene data show CDR1 as SNHLY and CDR2 as FYNNEI. This CDR3 comprises 14 residues. V gave up 4 bases and J gave up 4 bases; unmatched junction bases: 7. Here the CDR3 DNA reads TGTGCCAGCAGTGTGGGGGGGTATCGGTACGAGCAGTACTTC. Its protein is CASSVGGYRYEQYF.

The rearrangement links TRBV30 to TRBJ1-4; the D gene is possibly TRBD1 (6 bases). This CDR3 has 15 residues. Per germline, CDR1 GTSNPN and CDR2 SVGIG (reference sequence). Trimming pared 6 bases from V and 3 bases from J, leaving 17 bases between. The CDR3 DNA sequence: TGTGCCTGTACACCTACAGGGCAACCTAATGAAAAACTGTTTTTT. This encodes CACTPTGQPNEKLFF.

This clone appeared a few times. The chain is built from TRBV5-6 and TRBJ1-6; D might be TRBD1 (6 bases). Trimming removed 4 bases from V and 10 bases from J, with 18 bases in between. CDR3 length equals 15 residues. Per the germline V gene, CDR1 is SGHDT and CDR2 is YYEEEE. CDR3 sequence reads: CASSLAGQWRSPLHF. The CDR3 nucleotides are TGTGCCAGCAGCCTCGCGGGACAATGGCGCTCACCCCTCCACTTT.

By sample share, this clone is medium-sized. The chain couples TRBV5-1 to TRBJ2-5; 11 bases map to TRBD2. This CDR3 region has 15 residues. After removal of 2 bases from V and 3 bases from J, the junction contained 3 bases not matched to a gene. Germline CDR1 and CDR2: SGHRS and YFSETQ. CDR3 sequence (DNA): TGCGCCAGCAGCTTACGACTAGCGGGGAAAGAGACCCAGTACTTC. Protein sequence: CASSLRLAGKETQYF.

V and J are TRBV5-4 and TRBJ2-6; D not certain. This CDR3 is built from 14 residues. Germline CDR1 is SGHNT and CDR2 is YYREEE (reference sequence). V lost 1 base to trimming and J lost 2 bases, with 4 bases between them. In DNA form, the CDR3 reads TGTGCCAGCAGCTTGTGGGCTGGGGCCAACGTCCTGACTTTC. It yields the protein CASSLWAGANVLTF.

With respect to this clone: At one end the junction does not follow the germline gene, possibly because of a read error. Other DNA variants within this sample encode the same CDR3. This chain links TRBV7-9 with TRBJ1-2; weak D call: TRBD1 (5 bases). The CDR3 extends over 13 amino acids. Germline V gene sequence: CDR1 SEHNR, CDR2 FQNEAQ (reference sequence). The CDR3 bases are TGTGCTAGCAGCTTGGGCAGGGACTATGGCTACACCTTC. Protein: CASSLGRDYGYTF.

The chain has TRBV4-3 and TRBJ1-1; unclear D gene. Germline CDR1 LGHNA, CDR2 YSLEER. The V end was cut by 3 bases, the J end by 0 bases, with 8 bases between. This CDR3 has 14 amino acids. This CDR3 reads CASSQQQLNTEAFF. CDR3 coding DNA: TGCGCCAGCAGCCAGCAACAGTTGAACACTGAAGCTTTCTTT.

The chain combines TRBV5-1 with TRBJ2-5, with D perhaps TRBD1 (6 bases). The V gene's germline CDR1 is SGHRS and CDR2 YFSETQ. The length of the CDR3 is 13 residues. V shed 5 bases and J shed 3 bases, with 11 bases lying between them. The CDR3 loop is CASSGGQKETQYF. CDR3 bases: TGCGCCAGCAGTGGTGGACAGAAAGAGACCCAGTACTTC.

This rearrangement joins TRBV6-1 to TRBJ2-7; D not resolved. V lost 6 bases and J lost 3, with 6 bases in between. Germline V gene sequence: CDR1 MNHNS, CDR2 SASEGT. This CDR3 has 11 amino acids. DNA for the CDR3: TGTGCCAGCAGGGTGAACTACGAGCAGTACTTC. Encoded protein: CASRVNYEQYF.

This rearrangement joins TRBV4-3 to TRBJ2-7, with D possibly being TRBD2 (5 bases). The CDR3 consists of 15 residues. CDR1 is LGHNA, CDR2 YSLEER, per germline. V lost 0 bases, J lost 4 bases, and 13 bases lay in between. This chain's CDR3 is CASSQDWVGKYEQYF. In nucleotides, the CDR3 is TGCGCCAGCAGCCAAGATTGGGTCGGGAAGTACGAGCAGTACTTC.

The chain uses TRBV5-1 and TRBJ1-5; 10 bases fit TRBD1. The germline V gene has CDR1 SGHRS and CDR2 YFSETQ. This CDR3 spans 15 amino acids. V lost 0 bases to trimming and J lost 6 bases; unmatched junction nucleotides: 3. The CDR3 nucleotides read TGCGCCAGCAGCTTGGGACAGGGGGCAAGTCAGCCCCAGCATTTT. It translates to CASSLGQGASQPQHF.

The V gene is TRBV5-4, the J gene TRBJ2-5, with D hard to call. V dropped 2 bases and J dropped 5 bases, with 10 bases sitting between them. Germline CDR1 is SGHNT and CDR2 is YYREEE (reference sequence). The CDR3 consists of 13 residues. The CDR3 protein is CASSFGSSETQYF. DNA for the CDR3: TGTGCCAGCAGCTTCGGAAGCTCGGAGACCCAGTACTTC.

This clone was seen a handful of times. The chain links TRBV19 to TRBJ2-5; the D is unclear. CDR3 length: 13 residues. Trimming took off 2 bases at V and 2 bases at J, with 6 bases between the two ends. Germline CDR1 LNHDA, CDR2 SQIVND (reference sequence). For the CDR3, the DNA is TGTGCCAGTAGTATATCGGTTCAAGAGACCCAGTACTTC. As protein: CASSISVQETQYF.

The chain combines TRBV7-6 with TRBJ1-1; 7 nucleotides line up with TRBD1. Losses at the gene ends were 5 bases for V and 5 bases for J; bases not matched to a gene: 5. The CDR3 sequence is 13 residues long. Per germline, CDR1 SGHVS and CDR2 FNYEAQ. This CDR3 is CASSTQGWTEAFF. The CDR3 DNA reads as TGTGCCAGCAGCACACAGGGGTGGACTGAAGCTTTCTTT.

Of note for this clone: Germline is not matched at one junction end, which may reflect a read error. The CDR3 bases are TGCGCCAGCACCTTGGATACTGGCCAAGAGACCCAGTACTTC. This encodes CASTLDTGQETQYF. The J gene is TRBJ2-5, the V gene TRBV5-1; no firm D call. This CDR3 region has 14 residues. Germline V gene sequence: CDR1 SGHRS, CDR2 YFSETQ.

The genes are TRBV4-1 and TRBJ2-5, with 7 bases fitting TRBD2. Trimming at V came to 3 bases and at J to 1 base, leaving 14 bases not matched to a gene. Germline CDR1 and CDR2: MGHRA and YSYEKL. This CDR3 is built from 18 residues. The CDR3 DNA reads as TGCGCCAGCAGCCACTACACTTCGGGGGGTTGGGGCCAAGAGACCCAGTACTTC. This translates into CASSHYTSGGWGQETQYF.

This chain links TRBV2 with TRBJ2-7; 8 bases are a match to TRBD2. The CDR3 loop spans 12 amino acids. In germline, CDR1 is SNHLY, CDR2 FYNNEI. Trimming removed 5 bases from V and 12 bases from J; junction bases left unmatched: 9. CDR3 in DNA: TGTGCCAGCAGTCCGGGGCCCCGGGGGGGGTACTTC. It translates to CASSPGPRGGYF.

The table lists this clone with a few counts. The chain joins TRBV4-1 to TRBJ1-6; TRBD1 might be the D (5 bases). Germline CDR1 MGHRA, CDR2 YSYEKL. The length of the CDR3 is 16 residues. V gave up 3 bases and J gave up 8 bases, with 17 bases separating them. CDR3 sequence: CASSHLGRTVDSPLHF. Written as DNA, the CDR3 is TGCGCCAGCAGCCACCTGGGGCGAACGGTTGATTCACCCCTCCACTTT.

This clone turned up a few times. This chain uses TRBV11-2 with TRBJ2-7; 9 bases fit TRBD2. Germline trimming cut 0 bases from V and 5 bases from J; bases unmatched to any gene: 8. The germline V gene encodes CDR1 SGHAT and CDR2 FQNNGV. The CDR3 is made up of 16 amino acids. CDR3 sequence: CASSLDRSGGFNEQYF. CDR3 sequence (DNA): TGTGCCAGCAGCTTAGATCGGAGCGGGGGGTTCAACGAGCAGTACTTC. Using reference TRBV11-2 and TRBJ2-7 for the parts outside the CDR3, the full variable domain is EAGVAQSPRYKIIEKRQSVAFWCNPISGHATLYWYQQILGQGPKLLIQFQNNGVVDDSQLPKDRFSAERLKGVDSTLKIQPAKLEDSAVYLCASSLDRSGGFNEQYFGPGTRLTVT.